This T cell receptor beta chain came from a study of blood T cells in healthy people across ages. Study-level information: Capturing about one barcoded beta molecule per two T cells was achieved by template switching. General study points: Roughly linear declines in TCR beta diversity per million T cells occurred with age.

This clonotype was counted ten times or more. Its antigen remains unknown. A second roughly 7 to 11 cycle PCR used barcoded and J-beta primers. TCRdb ran MiXCR on the 5' RACE reads and lists one entry per CDR3 protein. Here the sample spans hundreds of thousands of distinct CDR3 sequences, about 53% being singletons. With each sample, at least 6 micrograms of total RNA were extracted. This TCR came from a man aged 55 to 70 in good health. Sequencing input: blood.

In nucleotides, the CDR3 is TGTGCCAGCGGAACACAGGGGAACTATGGCTACACCTTC. It yields the protein CASGTQGNYGYTF. This chain links TRBV7-9 with TRBJ1-2; 7 nucleotides match TRBD1. The CDR3 consists of 13 residues. The V and J ends lost 8 bases and 2 bases, in that order; junction bases with no gene match: 5. Germline-derived CDR1 and CDR2 are SEHNR and FQNEAQ (reference sequence).